The clone carrying this T cell receptor beta chain occurred many times. What it binds is not known. A single record per CDR3 protein comes from TCRdb applying MiXCR to the RT-PCR reads. The sample holds 750,000 to 850,000 distinct CDR3 sequences, approximately 17% seen once. The data originate from a study of response to subunit inactivated influenza vaccine. Germline CDR1 DFQATT, CDR2 SNEGSKA (reference sequence). The V segment lost 7 bases and the J segment 3 bases; nucleotides outside the gene matches: 13. This CDR3 has 18 amino acids. Study-wide results and limits: Only a handful of new T cells, the authors suggested, are recruited with each seasonal influenza vaccination.

This sample comprised PBMCs from blood, obtained 5 to 6 days after vaccination. This TCR was sampled from a man in his forties or fifties who received an inactivated influenza vaccine. The chain employs TRBV20-1 and TRBJ2-1; 15 bases line up with TRBD2. The CDR3 reads CSVMGLAGGRRGYNEQFF. In DNA, the CDR3 is TGCAGTGTCATGGGACTAGCGGGAGGTCGGAGAGGCTACAATGAGCAGTTCTTC.